The 8 T cell receptor beta chains below were found in one sample sequenced in a study of post-analysis software for immune sequencing data. Study conclusions and caveats: Roughly five TRBV segments, including TRBV5-6, TRBV5-1 and TRBV20-1, were more frequent in patients than controls.

Their antigen targets remain unknown. Each TCR beta cDNA library carried unique molecular identifiers. TCRdb independently ran MiXCR on the PCR reads; one entry per CDR3 protein. Here the sample spans about 820,000 distinct CDR3 sequences, about 57% being singletons. The source material was blood. All receptors come from a girl aged 5-17 years with multiple sclerosis.

The chain joins TRBV12-3 or TRBV12-4 to TRBJ2-2; tentative D call: TRBD2 (5 bases). V was clipped by 5 bases and J by 1 base, with 8 bases between them. This CDR3 spans 14 amino acids. The CDR3 DNA is TGTGCCAGCAGTCGCGGAGGGAACACCGGGGAGCTGTTTTTT. Translating it yields CASSRGGNTGELFF.

The chain recombines TRBV15 with TRBJ2-2; TRBD2 matches 9 bases. The germline V gene has CDR1 LNHNV and CDR2 YYDKDF (reference sequence). V gave up 2 bases and J gave up 1 base; unmatched junction bases: 2. CDR3 length equals 16 residues. The CDR3 sequence: CATSRPSGVNTGELFF. Written as DNA, the CDR3 is TGTGCCACCAGCAGACCTAGCGGGGTGAACACCGGGGAGCTGTTTTTT.

This chain links TRBV29-1 with TRBJ2-1, with D possibly TRBD2 on 6 matching bases. With 2 bases removed from V and 5 bases from J, the gap between germline ends came to 10 bases. Per germline, CDR1 SQVTM and CDR2 ANQGSEA. This CDR3 is built from 13 residues. CDR3 residues: CSVEYQRDNEQFF. The CDR3 DNA reads TGCAGCGTTGAATACCAGCGGGACAATGAGCAGTTCTTC.

The rearrangement joins TRBV20-1 to TRBJ2-3, with 9 bases matching TRBD2. The CDR3 is 17 residues long. V was clipped by 1 base and J by 0 bases; unmatched bases: 8. Germline CDR1 reads DFQATT; CDR2 reads SNEGSKA (reference sequence). The chain's CDR3 is CSARGRASGVSTDTQYF. CDR3 nucleotides: TGCAGTGCTAGAGGAAGGGCTAGCGGGGTCAGCACAGATACGCAGTATTTT.

This rearrangement joins TRBV7-9 to TRBJ1-5; D ambiguous. V gave up 1 base and J gave up 7 bases, with 8 bases separating them. CDR3 length: 13 amino acids. The germline gives CDR1 SEHNR, CDR2 FQNEAQ (reference sequence). DNA for the CDR3: TGTGCCAGCAGCTTAGGGACCCGGCAGCCCCAGCATTTT. Amino acids: CASSLGTRQPQHF.

This clonotype was seen a few times. This sequence joins TRBV29-1 and TRBJ2-7; D is perhaps TRBD2 (5 bases). Germline V CDR1 and CDR2: SQVTM, ANQGSEA. There are 11 residues in the CDR3. With 4 bases removed from V and 5 bases from J, the gap between germline ends came to 9 bases. Written as DNA, the CDR3 is TGCAGCGTTGGGTCGCGGGACGAGCAGTACTTC. Its translation is CSVGSRDEQYF.

This chain links TRBV7-2 with TRBJ2-3; 8 bases are shared with TRBD2. From germline, CDR1 is SGHTA and CDR2 FQGNSA. CDR3 size: 14 residues. Trimming removed 5 bases from V and 5 bases from J; junction bases left unmatched: 6. CDR3 protein: CASSRTSIGDTQYF. CDR3 DNA: TGTGCCAGCAGCCGGACTAGCATTGGAGATACGCAGTATTTT.

This chain connects TRBV3-1 to TRBJ2-4; D unclear. Germline V gene lookup returns CDR1 LGHDT and CDR2 YNNKEL (reference sequence). The CDR3 runs 16 residues. V gave up 1 base and J gave up 1 base, with 11 bases separating them. The CDR3 region is CASSQAGLLAKNIQYF. CDR3 in DNA: TGTGCCAGCAGCCAAGCGGGCCTTTTGGCCAAAAACATTCAGTACTTC.